The next 23 T cell receptor beta chains were all read from a single sample in a study of blood T cells in healthy people across ages. Through a sample-barcoded 5' primer and a J-beta primer mix, a second PCR was run for about 6 to 11 cycles. Each CDR3 protein gets one entry after TCRdb re-called the 5' RACE reads with MiXCR. The table has 1.5 million to 2 million distinct CDR3 sequences, approximately 50% seen once. Input material: blood. Receptors were obtained from a middle-aged woman in good health.

This clonotype was seen a few times. This chain joins TRBV7-2 and TRBJ1-2; D is uncertain. The germline CDR1 and CDR2 sequences are SGHTA and FQGNSA. The CDR3 is made up of 16 amino acids. The V end was cut by 2 bases, the J end by 8 bases, with 21 bases between. CDR3 protein: CASSLSRQHPDLGYTF. CDR3 sequence (DNA): TGTGCCAGCAGCTTAAGCCGACAACATCCCGATTTGGGCTACACCTTC.

The chain joins TRBV3-1 to TRBJ2-7; D is uncertain. TRBJ2-4 matches the DNA end more closely, so the J call is doubtful. Germline V CDR1 and CDR2: LGHDT, YNNKEL (reference sequence). The CDR3 sequence is 14 residues long. The CDR3 DNA reads TGTGCCAGCAGCCAAGAGTACAGAGCTAACATTCAGTACTTC. Residues: CASSQEYRANIQYF.

The chain couples TRBV28 to TRBJ2-2; 10 bases match TRBD1. CDR3 length equals 16 residues. The germline gives CDR1 MDHEN, CDR2 SYDVKM. V shed 5 bases and J 4 bases; nucleotides not matched to a gene: 7. CDR3 amino acids: CASSTTGGSRTGELFF. In DNA form, the CDR3 reads TGTGCCAGCAGTACGACAGGGGGCTCTCGCACCGGGGAGCTGTTTTTT.

This clonotype showed up just once. This chain joins TRBV10-2 and TRBJ2-6; D unresolved. The germline gives CDR1 WSHSY, CDR2 SAAADI. Trimming shortened V by 4 bases and J by 0 bases, and 7 bases separated the two germline ends. This CDR3 region has 15 residues. The CDR3 loop is CASSGEISGANVLTF. The CDR3 DNA reads TGCGCCAGCAGTGGTGAGATCTCTGGGGCCAACGTCCTGACTTTC.

The chain uses TRBV20-1 and TRBJ2-1; D uncertain. The CDR3 consists of 13 residues. The germline V and J ends were trimmed by 7 bases and 9 bases, with 19 bases remaining between them. CDR1 and CDR2 (germline): DFQATT, SNEGSKA (reference sequence). CDR3 in DNA: TGCAGTGTAATAACTACCGTCTACGGTGAGCAGTTCTTC. Protein: CSVITTVYGEQFF.

V gene TRBV25-1 combines with J gene TRBJ1-1, with D perhaps matching TRBD1 (5 bases). Trimming shortened V by 3 bases and J by 4 bases, and 9 bases separated the two germline ends. The CDR3 sequence is 13 residues long. Germline V gene data show CDR1 as MGHDK and CDR2 as SYGVNS. In nucleotides, the CDR3 is TGTGCCAGCAGTGATCTCAGGGCCACTGAAGCTTTCTTT. Translating gives CASSDLRATEAFF. The full variable domain, rest sourced from reference TRBV25-1 and TRBJ1-1, is EADIYQTPRYLVIGTGKKITLECSQTMGHDKMYWYQQDPGMELHLIHYSYGVNSTEKGDLSSESTVSRIRTEHFPLTLESARPSHTSQYLCASSDLRATEAFFGQGTRLTVV.

The chain links TRBV10-3 to TRBJ2-5; TRBD1 or TRBD2 may be the D gene (6 bases each). The CDR3 runs 14 residues. Germline V lookup: CDR1 ENHRY, CDR2 SYGVKD. V shed 5 bases and J shed 1 base, with 11 bases lying between them. DNA of the CDR3: TGTGCCATCAGTCGAGGGGGGCCCCAAGAGACCCAGTACTTC. Its translation is CAISRGGPQETQYF.

The chain joins TRBV18 to TRBJ2-3, with D unclear. V shed 3 bases and J shed 7 bases, with 11 bases lying between them. Germline CDR1 KGHSH, CDR2 LQKENI. CDR3 length: 13 residues. The DNA for the CDR3 is TGTGCCAGCTCACCTCCTCTGATGAATACGCAGTATTTT. It codes for CASSPPLMNTQYF.

CDR3 amino acids: CASTGTEHNEQFF. The DNA for the CDR3 is TGTGCCAGCACTGGGACAGAACACAATGAGCAGTTCTTC. The chain combines TRBV2 with TRBJ2-1, with 7 nucleotides matching TRBD1. Trimming cost V 7 bases and J 5 bases; bases outside gene matches: 5. The CDR3 runs 13 residues. Germline V gene lookup returns CDR1 SNHLY and CDR2 FYNNEI.

This clonotype was detected once. This rearrangement joins TRBV28 to TRBJ2-1, with TRBD1 as a possible D gene (5 bases). Germline assignment: CDR1 MDHEN and CDR2 SYDVKM. This CDR3 has 14 amino acids. CDR3: CATRSRASYNEQFF. As DNA, the CDR3 is TGTGCGACAAGGAGCAGGGCCTCCTACAATGAGCAGTTCTTC.

This clonotype showed up just a few times. The V gene is TRBV11-2, the J gene TRBJ2-5, with a tentative D call TRBD2 (6 bases). Germline V CDR1 and CDR2: SGHAT, FQNNGV. The CDR3 contains 16 residues. V lost 3 bases and J lost 1, with 15 bases in between. For the CDR3, the DNA is TGTGCCAGCAGCTTGGCCCCTCAGGGAGGCCAAGAGACCCAGTACTTC. Encoded protein: CASSLAPQGGQETQYF.

This sequence joins TRBV7-2 and TRBJ2-5, with D unclear. This CDR3 contains 13 residues. Germline assignment: CDR1 SGHTA and CDR2 FQGNSA. Trimming shortened V by 4 bases and J by 1 base, and 7 bases separated the two germline ends. The CDR3 sequence: CASSCEAQETQYF. CDR3 bases: TGTGCCAGCAGCTGTGAAGCCCAAGAGACCCAGTACTTC.

CDR3 nucleotide sequence: TGCAGTGCAGCTTGGGGCCGCCGGGATACGCAGTATTTT. As protein: CSAAWGRRDTQYF. The rearrangement links TRBV20-1 to TRBJ2-3; TRBD1 might be the D (5 bases). The CDR3 is 13 amino acids. Per germline, CDR1 DFQATT and CDR2 SNEGSKA (reference sequence). Trimming stripped 6 bases from V and 6 bases from J, with 16 bases between.

This sequence joins TRBV2 and TRBJ1-1; 7 nucleotides match TRBD1. After removal of 8 bases from V and 0 bases from J, the junction contained 9 bases not matched to a gene. Germline V gives CDR1 SNHLY, CDR2 FYNNEI. CDR3 size: 15 residues. CDR3 sequence reads: CASGRGRPMNTEAFF. CDR3 sequence (DNA): TGTGCCAGCGGGAGGGGGCGACCTATGAACACTGAAGCTTTCTTT. Variable domain in full (rest from reference TRBV2 and TRBJ1-1): EPEVTQTPSHQVTQMGQEVILRCVPISNHLYFYWYRQILGQKVEFLVSFYNNEISEKSEIFDDQFSVERPDGSNFTLKIRSTKLEDSAMYFCASGRGRPMNTEAFFGQGTRLTVV.

As for this clonotype: Because it lacks the conserved phenylalanine or tryptophan at the end, this CDR3 is likely a read error. The chain carries TRBV9 and TRBJ2-1; tentatively, D is TRBD1 (5 bases). Trimming removed 4 bases from V and 0 bases from J, with 14 bases in between. This CDR3 spans 16 amino acids. Germline CDR1 is SGDLS and CDR2 is YYNGEE. CDR3 protein: CASSSRALYSYNEQFL. CDR3 nucleotides: TGTGCCAGCAGCTCCAGGGCCCTTTACTCCTACAATGAGCAGTTCTTG.

J is TRBJ2-3 and V is TRBV7-2, with a weak D call TRBD2 (6 bases). Germline V gene lookup returns CDR1 SGHTA and CDR2 FQGNSA. V was pared by 2 bases and J by 0 bases, with 15 bases between. This CDR3 contains 17 residues. The CDR3 is CASSLRVAGTSTDTQYF. The DNA of the CDR3 is TGTGCCAGCAGCTTAAGGGTTGCGGGGACTAGCACAGATACGCAGTATTTT.

This clonotype has a single count. This sequence joins TRBV15 and TRBJ2-5; 8 bases are a match to TRBD1. V lost 1 base, J lost 4 bases, and 5 bases stayed unmatched. CDR1 LNHNV and CDR2 YYDKDF come from the germline V gene (reference sequence). CDR3 length equals 15 residues. CDR3 amino acids: CATSRVLTGGETQYF. The CDR3 DNA is TGTGCCACCAGCAGAGTACTAACAGGGGGAGAGACCCAGTACTTC.

This clonotype came up a few times. CDR3: CASSGYRDYEQYF. In DNA, the CDR3 is TGTGCCAGCAGCGGGTACCGGGACTACGAGCAGTACTTC. This chain uses TRBV25-1 with TRBJ2-7; tentative D call: TRBD2 (5 bases). The CDR3 covers 13 residues. From germline, CDR1 is MGHDK and CDR2 SYGVNS. V lost 6 bases and J lost 3, with 12 bases in between.

V usage is TRBV5-1 and J usage is TRBJ2-3; 16 nucleotides align to TRBD2. The J segment lost 4 bases and the V segment lost 2 bases, leaving 19 bases of the junction unmatched. CDR1 and CDR2 (germline): SGHRS, YFSETQ. The CDR3 loop spans 22 amino acids. CDR3 sequence: CASSFHRTGLGLAGGSSDTQYF. Written as DNA, the CDR3 is TGCGCCAGCAGCTTCCATCGGACAGGCCTGGGACTAGCGGGGGGGTCTTCAGATACGCAGTATTTT.

This clonotype has just a few counts. The chain couples TRBV5-1 to TRBJ2-4; the match to TRBD1 covers 8 bases. Per the germline V gene, CDR1 is SGHRS and CDR2 is YFSETQ. This CDR3 is 15 amino acids long. Germline trimming cut 0 bases from V and 1 base from J; bases unmatched to any gene: 0. CDR3 in amino acids: CASSLDRGAKNIQYF. The CDR3 DNA follows: TGCGCCAGCAGCTTGGACAGGGGGGCCAAAAACATTCAGTACTTC. Supplemented by reference TRBV5-1 and TRBJ2-4, the full variable domain reads KAGVTQTPRYLIKTRGQQVTLSCSPISGHRSVSWYQQTPGQGLQFLFEYFSETQRNKGNFPGRFSGRQFSNSRSEMNVSTLELGDSALYLCASSLDRGAKNIQYFGAGTRLSVL.

This clonotype has a count of ten or more. The chain carries TRBV6-5 and TRBJ2-3, with TRBD2 matching 8 bases. The germline V gene has CDR1 MNHEY and CDR2 SVGAGI. J gave up 1 base and V 2 bases, and 2 bases lay outside the gene matches. This CDR3 has 15 amino acids. DNA of the CDR3: TGTGCCAGCAGTTACGGGACTAGTCGCACAGATACGCAGTATTTT. Amino acids: CASSYGTSRTDTQYF.

This rearrangement joins TRBV4-3 to TRBJ1-4; D is possibly TRBD1 (5 bases). V gave up 0 bases and J gave up 3 bases, with 11 bases separating them. The CDR3 length is 16 residues. Germline values: CDR1 LGHNA, CDR2 YSLEER. In DNA, the CDR3 is TGCGCCAGCAGCCAAGAAACCGACAGTCCTAATGAAAAACTGTTTTTT. Encoded protein: CASSQETDSPNEKLFF.

This clonotype appeared a few times. The V call is TRBV27, the J call TRBJ2-1; 9 nucleotides line up with TRBD2. V shed 7 bases, J shed 7 bases, and the junction held 11 bases outside the gene matches. The CDR3 has 15 amino acids. The germline V gene encodes CDR1 MNHEY and CDR2 SMNVEV (reference sequence). For the CDR3, the DNA is TGTGCCAGCAAAGACCTCACGACTAGCGGAAATGAGCAGTTCTTC. This codes for CASKDLTTSGNEQFF.